This T cell receptor beta chain stems from a study of beta chain features in type 1 diabetes. General study findings and limits: Type 1 diabetes patients had VDJ junctions that carried fewer insertions and more deletions. Highly expressing activated T cells could be over-counted with a cDNA template.

Expressed TCRB transcripts were sequenced after all isolated RNA was converted to cDNA. Regulatory, naive and central memory T cell samples averaged approximately 3.4 million reads. Method: immunoSEQ multiplex PCR; TCRdb's copy keeps in-frame clones and lacks some. The sample consists of about 330,000 clones, roughly 11% of them appearing once. As concerns this clone: The antigen is undetermined.

CDR3 length equals 15 residues. The V and J ends lost 2 bases and 4 bases, in that order; junction bases with no gene match: 7. Germline CDR1 SGHDT, CDR2 YYEEEE. The chain links TRBV5-6 to TRBJ1-1, with 8 nucleotides matching TRBD1. Sequenced: naive CD4+ T cells from blood. The sequence was obtained from a woman aged 30 to 39 in good health. The CDR3 bases are TGTGCCAGCAGCTTCCAGGGGGCGTTGGGCACTGAAGCTTTCTTT. This sequence encodes CASSFQGALGTEAFF.